The 18 T cell receptor beta chains reported below all come from one sample, sequenced in a study of molecular identifiers for immune sequencing clone quantification. One entry per CDR3 protein, called by TCRdb with MiXCR from the PCR reads. The table has approximately 590,000 distinct CDR3 sequences, about 25% seen once. The material sequenced was naive CD8+ T cells from blood, with Jurkat cell RNA spiked in. The sample's subset: FACS-sorted CD8+CD4-CCR7+CD45RA+ naive T cells. The receptor set was obtained from a human donor in good health. Some libraries in this study had Jurkat cell RNA spiked in.

This clonotype was recorded a few times. The J gene is TRBJ1-4, the V gene TRBV7-6, with 10 bases aligning to TRBD1. The CDR3 consists of 15 residues. The ends lost 5 bases at V and 7 bases at J; junction bases unmatched: 7. Germline CDR1 SGHVS, CDR2 FNYEAQ. The CDR3 DNA is TGTGCCAGCAGCCAAGGACAGGGGGGAGGTGAAAAACTGTTTTTT. Its protein product is CASSQGQGGGEKLFF.

Turning to this clonotype: A much more abundant neighbour one base away suggests this may be a read error. Without the conserved terminal phenylalanine or tryptophan, this CDR3 likely stems from a read error. This chain joins TRBV7-9 and TRBJ2-7; a possible D gene is TRBD2 (5 bases). V was pared by 1 base and J by 2 bases, with 9 bases between. The CDR3 runs to 14 residues. Germline values: CDR1 SEHNR, CDR2 FQNEAQ (reference sequence). The CDR3 here is CASSLVPGTYEQYL. CDR3 sequence (DNA): TGTGCCAGCAGCTTAGTTCCGGGAACCTACGAGCAGTACCTC.

This clonotype was seen only once. The chain links TRBV27 to TRBJ2-3; 9 positions match TRBD2. V was pared by 6 bases and J by 4 bases, with 11 bases of the junction left unmatched. The CDR3 is made up of 16 amino acids. CDR1 is MNHEY, CDR2 SMNVEV, per germline (reference sequence). In DNA, the CDR3 is TGTGCCAGCAGCCATTTAGCGGGGGACCGCCCAGATACGCAGTATTTT. As protein: CASSHLAGDRPDTQYF.

The chain combines TRBV3-1 with TRBJ2-7; 8 nucleotides align to TRBD2. Per germline, CDR1 LGHDT and CDR2 YNNKEL (reference sequence). The J segment lost 2 bases and the V segment lost 4 bases, leaving 7 bases of the junction unmatched. The CDR3 is 15 amino acids. DNA of the CDR3: TGTGCCAGCAGCCCCATTCTAGCGGGTGCCTACGAGCAGTACTTC. This sequence encodes CASSPILAGAYEQYF.

The rearrangement uses TRBV7-6 and TRBJ2-1, with D perhaps being TRBD1 or TRBD2 (5 bases each). The CDR3 has 13 amino acids. In germline, CDR1 is SGHVS, CDR2 FNYEAQ. V lost 7 bases and J lost 7, with 14 bases in between. The DNA for the CDR3 is TGTGCCAGCACGCCAAGCGAGGGGAATGAGCAGTTCTTC. This gives the protein CASTPSEGNEQFF.

This clonotype was seen at least ten times. The chain employs TRBV9 and TRBJ2-2, with TRBD1 as a possible D gene (5 bases). The CDR3 has 13 residues. Looked up from germline, CDR1 is SGDLS and CDR2 is YYNGEE. Trimming shortened V by 2 bases and J by 5 bases, and 7 bases separated the two germline ends. DNA for the CDR3: TGTGCCAGCAGCGTCACAGGAACCGGGGAGCTGTTTTTT. Protein sequence: CASSVTGTGELFF.

In this sample, this clonotype turned up many times. Compared with germline, one end of the junction differs, possibly owing to a read error. V usage is TRBV5-6 and J usage is TRBJ2-3; perhaps TRBD2 as D (6 bases). The germline gives CDR1 SGHDT, CDR2 YYEEEE. The CDR3 consists of 13 residues. This CDR3 reads CASRAGSTVKEVF. The CDR3 region has the DNA TGTGCCAGTCGCGCGGGGTCCACCGTTAAGGAAGTATTT.

In the case of this clonotype: This may be a read error, as it is one base from a much larger clone. The chain employs TRBV30 and TRBJ1-1; D may be TRBD1 (6 bases). This CDR3 comprises 13 residues. The germline V gene encodes CDR1 GTSNPN and CDR2 SVGIG (reference sequence). Trimming removed 0 bases from V and 10 bases from J, with 15 bases in between. The CDR3 sequence is CAWSVGQGFGAFF. For the CDR3, the DNA is TGTGCCTGGAGTGTGGGGCAGGGGTTTGGAGCTTTCTTT.

CDR3 residues: CASSRSGTGELFF. CDR3 DNA: TGTGCCAGCAGCCGTAGTGGCACCGGGGAGCTGTTTTTT. The chain is built from TRBV7-9 and TRBJ2-2; D call uncertain. V lost 5 bases, J lost 4 bases, and 8 bases lay in between. The CDR3 runs 13 residues. CDR1 and CDR2 (germline): SEHNR, FQNEAQ (reference sequence).

This clonotype was seen repeatedly, ten times or more. This chain connects TRBV7-8 to TRBJ2-1, with D perhaps given as TRBD1 or TRBD2 (5 bases each). Deletions cut 0 bases from V and 9 bases from J, with 15 bases between. Germline V gene lookup returns CDR1 SGHVS and CDR2 FQNEAQ. This CDR3 has 15 residues. The CDR3 DNA reads as TGTGCCAGCAGCTTAGCGATGGGGGTTTTCCCTGAGCAGTTCTTC. Translating it yields CASSLAMGVFPEQFF. The whole variable domain, remainder taken from reference TRBV7-8 and TRBJ2-1, is GAGVSQSPRYKVAKRGQDVALRCDPISGHVSLFWYQQALGQGPEFLTYFQNEAQLDKSGLPSDRFFAERPEGSVSTLKIQRTQQEDSAVYLCASSLAMGVFPEQFFGPGTRLTVL.

Comment on this clonotype: The junction and the germline gene differ at one end; a read error may be behind it. This chain joins TRBV7-9 and TRBJ2-3; the D gene is possibly TRBD1 (6 bases). The CDR3 is made up of 14 amino acids. Germline V gene lookup returns CDR1 SEHNR and CDR2 FQNEAQ (reference sequence). The CDR3 spells CASSFWTGTDTQYF. CDR3 bases: TGCGCCAGCAGCTTTTGGACAGGCACAGATACGCAGTATTTT. The variable domain in full, with the rest retrieved from reference TRBV7-9 and TRBJ2-3, is DTGVSQNPRHKITKRGQNVTFRCDPISEHNRLYWYRQTLGQGPEFLTYFQNEAQLEKSRLLSDRFSAERPKGSFSTLEIQRTEQGDSAMYLCASSFWTGTDTQYFGPGTRLTVL.

Comments on this clonotype: One base away lies a much larger clone, so this may be a sequencing read error. CDR3 coding DNA: TGCAGTGCTCGCCCCCCTGCACTTAACCGGGACAGGGGCACCTTAGGGCAGTACTTC. Translated: CSARPPALNRDRGTLGQYF. The rearrangement uses TRBV20-1 and TRBJ2-7, with TRBD1 matching 10 bases. V lost 5 bases and J lost 9; bases outside the gene matches: 28. The CDR3 sequence is 19 residues long. Per germline, CDR1 DFQATT and CDR2 SNEGSKA (reference sequence).

This clonotype was counted at least ten times. The chain is built from TRBV11-2 and TRBJ2-1, with 8 bases identical to TRBD2. Germline V gene sequence: CDR1 SGHAT, CDR2 FQNNGV. The V and J ends lost 3 bases and 7 bases, in that order; junction bases with no gene match: 23. The CDR3 spans 20 residues. CDR3 amino acids: CASSFAAGGDRLLAVNEQFF. CDR3 in DNA: TGTGCCAGCAGCTTCGCCGCCGGTGGGGATAGGCTACTAGCGGTGAATGAGCAGTTCTTC. Full variable domain (rest looked up from reference TRBV11-2 and TRBJ2-1): EAGVAQSPRYKIIEKRQSVAFWCNPISGHATLYWYQQILGQGPKLLIQFQNNGVVDDSQLPKDRFSAERLKGVDSTLKIQPAKLEDSAVYLCASSFAAGGDRLLAVNEQFFGPGTRLTVL.

This clonotype was recorded a few times. The chain employs TRBV7-9 and TRBJ2-2, with a tentative D call TRBD2 (6 bases). V was pared by 6 bases and J by 0 bases, with 14 bases between. The length of the CDR3 is 16 residues. Germline loops: CDR1 SEHNR, CDR2 FQNEAQ (reference sequence). CDR3 sequence reads: CASRTPGEPNTGELFF. As DNA, the CDR3 is TGTGCCAGCAGAACTCCGGGGGAACCGAACACCGGGGAGCTGTTTTTT.

The chain carries TRBV7-2 and TRBJ2-2; 8 nucleotides line up with TRBD2. The length of the CDR3 is 16 residues. With V trimmed by 3 bases and J by 1 base, 4 bases remained unmatched. Germline loops: CDR1 SGHTA, CDR2 FQGNSA. In DNA form, the CDR3 reads TGTGCCAGCAGCTTCGGACTAGCTTTGAACACCGGGGAGCTGTTTTTT. Amino acid sequence: CASSFGLALNTGELFF.

This clonotype was counted a few times. The genes are TRBV27 and TRBJ2-7; TRBD1 is a possible D gene (6 bases). CDR3 size: 12 residues. Germline V CDR1 and CDR2: MNHEY, SMNVEV (reference sequence). V was clipped by 7 bases and J by 6 bases, with 13 bases between them. This CDR3 is CASTDDRTEQYF. The CDR3, as DNA: TGTGCCAGCACCGATGACAGGACCGAGCAGTACTTC.

DNA of the CDR3: TGTGCCAGCACAGCTCCCGGCCACAATGAGCAGTTCTTC. Encoded protein: CASTAPGHNEQFF. V is TRBV28 and J is TRBJ2-1; D not certain. Trimming shortened V by 7 bases and J by 5 bases, and 12 bases separated the two germline ends. Germline lookup yields CDR1 MDHEN and CDR2 SYDVKM. This CDR3 region has 13 residues.

Many counts were recorded for this clonotype. The rearrangement joins TRBV6-6 to TRBJ2-7; 7 nucleotides agree with TRBD1. Germline CDR1 and CDR2: MNHNY and SVGAGI (reference sequence). The trim removed 8 bases at V and 2 bases at J, leaving 3 bases unmatched. The CDR3 sequence is 12 residues long. CDR3 amino acids: CASSGQPYEQYF. CDR3 DNA sequence: TGTGCCAGCTCGGGACAGCCCTACGAGCAGTACTTC.